Below are 24 T cell receptor beta chains sequenced from a single sample in a study of blood T cell repertoires in COVID-19. The data were produced by immunoSEQ multiplex PCR, yet TCRdb's version contains in-frame clones alone and is incomplete. Of some 200,000 clones in the sample, approximately 78% were seen once. The source material was peripheral blood. The receptors originated from a woman aged 80 or over with acute or convalescent COVID-19.

The V gene is TRBV21-1, the J gene TRBJ2-4; the table's D call, TRBD1, has no DNA check behind it. TRBV21-1 is a known pseudogene. The length of the CDR3 is 17 residues. In DNA, the CDR3 is TGTGCCAGTACCGTGGGAAACTCCGGGACAGGGGAAAACATTCAGTACTTC. This sequence encodes CASTVGNSGTGENIQYF.

The rearrangement joins TRBV7-2 to TRBJ2-1; 12 bases map to TRBD2. Trimming cost V 5 bases and J 5 bases; bases outside gene matches: 4. CDR1 and CDR2 (germline): SGHTA, FQGNSA. This CDR3 has 15 amino acids. In DNA, the CDR3 is TGTGCCAGCAGCATCGGACTAGCGGGGAACAATGAGCAGTTCTTC. Its translation: CASSIGLAGNNEQFF.

The V and J genes are TRBV30 and TRBJ2-3; weak D call: TRBD1 (5 bases). V was shortened by 0 bases and J by 5 bases, with 12 bases between the two germline ends. The CDR3 sequence is 14 residues long. The germline V gene encodes CDR1 GTSNPN and CDR2 SVGIG (reference sequence). The CDR3 nucleotides are TGTGCCTGGAGTGTAGGTCAGGGAAGAGATACGCAGTATTTT. Translation: CAWSVGQGRDTQYF.

This rearrangement joins TRBV6-2 or TRBV6-3 to TRBJ1-6; possibly TRBD1 for D (5 bases). The CDR3 contains 15 residues. Germline CDR1 and CDR2: MNHEY and SVGEGT. Trimming removed 2 bases at V and 7 bases at J, with 12 bases between. DNA of the CDR3: TGTGCCAGCAGTTACGCCGAGTGGGGCAATTCACCCCTCCACTTT. This codes for CASSYAEWGNSPLHF.

The rearrangement links TRBV11-1 to TRBJ2-1; D is possibly TRBD2 (6 bases). Trimming stripped 8 bases from V and 9 bases from J, with 20 bases between. Germline assignment: CDR1 SGHAT and CDR2 FQDESV (reference sequence). This CDR3 has 14 residues. The CDR3 protein is CASDLGSGGAEQFF. The CDR3 DNA is TGTGCCAGCGATTTGGGAAGCGGCGGGGCTGAGCAGTTCTTC.

The chain uses TRBV5-1 and TRBJ2-7, with 7 bases identical to TRBD1. This CDR3 is 14 amino acids long. Germline assignment: CDR1 SGHRS and CDR2 YFSETQ. The J segment lost 6 bases and the V segment lost 0 bases, leaving 6 bases of the junction unmatched. The CDR3 protein is CASSLEATGREQYF. CDR3 coding DNA: TGCGCCAGCAGCTTGGAGGCGACAGGGCGCGAGCAGTACTTC.

The CDR3 here is CASIWAGGDGYTF. The CDR3 DNA follows: TGTGCCAGCATATGGGCAGGGGGCGATGGCTACACCTTC. The gene calls are TRBV5-4 and TRBJ1-2; 8 bases are a match to TRBD1. The CDR3 is made up of 13 amino acids. J lost 6 bases, V lost 6 bases, and 7 bases had no gene match. Germline CDR1 is SGHNT and CDR2 is YYREEE (reference sequence).

V usage is TRBV11-3 and J usage is TRBJ2-3; a possible D gene is TRBD2 (6 bases). The V end was cut by 3 bases, the J end by 3 bases, with 10 bases between. CDR3 length: 14 amino acids. The germline V gene has CDR1 SGHNT and CDR2 YENEEA. CDR3 coding DNA: TGTGCCAGCAGCTTGGTGGGGGGAACAGATACGCAGTATTTT. Translated, it gives CASSLVGGTDTQYF.

This chain links TRBV6-5 with TRBJ1-2; D gene unclear. Germline values: CDR1 MNHEY, CDR2 SVGAGI. The CDR3 sequence is 15 residues long. V was pared by 6 bases and J by 8 bases, with 22 bases between. This chain's CDR3 is CASSPFSHLQSGYTF. The CDR3 DNA sequence: TGTGCCAGCAGCCCGTTTAGCCATTTGCAGTCGGGCTACACCTTC.

The chain joins TRBV30 to TRBJ1-5; possibly TRBD1 for D (6 bases). CDR1 and CDR2 (germline): GTSNPN, SVGIG (reference sequence). Trimming cost V 5 bases and J 3 bases, with 11 bases left between them. There are 13 residues in the CDR3. CDR3 in DNA: TGTGCCTGGGACACAGGGATCAATCAGCCCCAGCATTTT. Its translation is CAWDTGINQPQHF.

The CDR3 sequence is CASSLSSGSNNSPLHF. Here the CDR3 DNA reads TGCGCCAGCAGCTTGTCTTCGGGATCTAATAATTCACCCCTCCACTTT. The chain joins TRBV5-1 to TRBJ1-6; D unresolved. CDR1 and CDR2 (germline): SGHRS, YFSETQ. The V gene lost 1 base and the J gene lost 5 bases, with 13 bases spanning the gap. This CDR3 comprises 16 residues.

The CDR3 region is CASSDLQGRGTGELFF. The CDR3 DNA reads TGTGCCAGCAGTGACCTACAGGGCCGGGGCACCGGGGAGCTGTTTTTT. The chain has TRBV25-1 and TRBJ2-2; D is possibly TRBD1 (6 bases). Looked up from germline, CDR1 is MGHDK and CDR2 is SYGVNS. With 3 bases removed from V and 4 bases from J, the gap between germline ends came to 15 bases. This CDR3 contains 16 residues.

The chain has TRBV6-4 and TRBJ2-2, with D maybe TRBD2 (5 bases). Trimming removed 8 bases from V and 2 bases from J, with 12 bases in between. This CDR3 is built from 14 residues. Germline-derived CDR1 and CDR2 are MRHNA and SNTAGT. For the CDR3, the DNA is TGTGCCAGCTCCATAGGAGGAAACACCGGGGAGCTGTTTTTT. Its protein is CASSIGGNTGELFF.

The chain combines TRBV6-5 with TRBJ1-1; D unclear. The CDR3 is 13 residues long. V shed 10 bases and J shed 1 base, with 13 bases lying between them. Germline assignment: CDR1 MNHEY and CDR2 SVGAGI. The CDR3 sequence: CAIRGSGNTEAFF. DNA for the CDR3: TGTGCCATCCGTGGTTCGGGGAACACTGAAGCTTTCTTT.

This clone was seen a single time. The chain joins TRBV5-1 to TRBJ1-2; a possible D gene is TRBD1 (6 bases). This CDR3 region has 15 residues. V was clipped by 3 bases and J by 8 bases, with 20 bases between them. Germline V gene lookup returns CDR1 SGHRS and CDR2 YFSETQ. The CDR3 sequence is CASSSTGTSELGYTF. The CDR3 DNA reads TGCGCCAGCAGCTCTACAGGGACATCGGAGCTCGGCTACACCTTC.

V is TRBV7-9 and J is TRBJ1-3; 8 bases map to TRBD1. The germline V gene has CDR1 SEHNR and CDR2 FQNEAQ (reference sequence). CDR3 length: 16 amino acids. V lost 1 base, J lost 4 bases, and 6 bases stayed unmatched. The CDR3: CASSLVAGGYGNTIYF. For the CDR3, the DNA is TGTGCCAGCAGCTTAGTTGCAGGGGGCTACGGAAACACCATATATTTT.

This CDR3 reads CASSSTWDYGYTF. CDR3 nucleotides: TGTGCCAGTAGTTCGACTTGGGACTATGGCTACACCTTC. V and J are TRBV19 and TRBJ1-2; D not resolved. Germline V gene sequence: CDR1 LNHDA, CDR2 SQIVND (reference sequence). CDR3 size: 13 residues. Trimming removed 5 bases from V and 3 bases from J, with 10 bases in between.

This chain uses TRBV19 with TRBJ1-1; D might be TRBD1 (5 bases). Germline loops: CDR1 LNHDA, CDR2 SQIVND (reference sequence). This CDR3 region has 13 residues. V was pared by 3 bases and J by 10 bases, with 15 bases between. CDR3 protein: CASSIKVDSPAFF. Written as DNA, the CDR3 is TGTGCCAGTAGTATTAAGGTTGACAGCCCAGCTTTCTTT.

This chain links TRBV5-5 with TRBJ1-1, with D tentatively TRBD1 (6 bases). The CDR3 is 14 residues long. Per germline, CDR1 SGHKS and CDR2 YYEKEE (reference sequence). V was cut by 4 bases and J by 1 base, with 11 bases left in between. The CDR3 protein is CASSRTAQNTEAFF. The CDR3 nucleotides are TGTGCCAGCAGCCGGACAGCTCAGAACACTGAAGCTTTCTTT.

The J gene is TRBJ2-5, the V gene TRBV19; D is undetermined. Deletions cut 3 bases from V and 4 bases from J, with 9 bases between. Germline CDR1 is LNHDA and CDR2 is SQIVND (reference sequence). This CDR3 has 13 residues. The CDR3, as DNA: TGTGCCAGTAGTATGAGCTTTGGAGAGACCCAGTACTTC. Protein product: CASSMSFGETQYF. Full variable domain (missing parts from reference TRBV19 and TRBJ2-5): DGGITQSPKYLFRKEGQNVTLSCEQNLNHDAMYWYRQDPGQGLRLIYYSQIVNDFQKGDIAEGYSVSREKKESFPLTVTSAQKNPTAFYLCASSMSFGETQYFGPGTRLLVL.

The chain employs TRBV9 and TRBJ2-3; 7 bases fit TRBD2. CDR3 length: 15 amino acids. Per germline, CDR1 SGDLS and CDR2 YYNGEE. The J segment lost 3 bases and the V segment lost 0 bases, leaving 4 bases of the junction unmatched. The CDR3 region is CASSVGLAVTDTQYF. CDR3 coding DNA: TGTGCCAGCAGCGTAGGACTAGCCGTGACAGATACGCAGTATTTT. Looking up the rest from reference TRBV9 and TRBJ2-3 gives the full variable domain: DSGVTQTPKHLITATGQRVTLRCSPRSGDLSVYWYQQSLDQGLQFLIQYYNGEERAKGNILERFSAQQFPDLHSELNLSSLELGDSALYFCASSVGLAVTDTQYFGPGTRLTVL.

This chain joins TRBV19 and TRBJ2-5; 7 nucleotides match TRBD2. This CDR3 region has 16 residues. Germline CDR1 LNHDA, CDR2 SQIVND (reference sequence). Trimming at V came to 1 base and at J to 4 bases, leaving 9 bases not matched to a gene. CDR3 DNA sequence: TGTGCCAGTAGTATAGGGGTGAAGACGGGGGGAGAGACCCAGTACTTC. Its translation is CASSIGVKTGGETQYF.

About this clone itself: This sample includes further DNA sequences coding for the same CDR3. This chain connects TRBV15 to TRBJ2-3; D ambiguous. V gave up 0 bases and J gave up 4 bases, with 5 bases separating them. The CDR3 length is 13 residues. Germline lookup yields CDR1 LNHNV and CDR2 YYDKDF (reference sequence). CDR3 in DNA: TGTGCCACCAGCAGAGATCTAGCAGATACGCAGTATTTT. This translates into CATSRDLADTQYF. Filled out from reference TRBV15 and TRBJ2-3, the complete variable domain reads DAMVIQNPRYQVTQFGKPVTLSCSQTLNHNVMYWYQQKSSQAPKLLFHYYDKDFNNEADTPDNFQSRRPNTSFCFLDIRSPGLGDTAMYLCATSRDLADTQYFGPGTRLTVL.

The chain has TRBV6-8 and TRBJ2-7, with a possible D match to TRBD1 (6 bases). Trimming stripped 6 bases from V and 0 bases from J, with 15 bases between. This CDR3 contains 15 residues. Germline CDR1 is MNHGY and CDR2 is SAAAGT. This CDR3 is CASRPDRNNSYEQYF. CDR3 nucleotides: TGTGCCAGCAGACCCGACAGGAACAACTCCTACGAGCAGTACTTC.